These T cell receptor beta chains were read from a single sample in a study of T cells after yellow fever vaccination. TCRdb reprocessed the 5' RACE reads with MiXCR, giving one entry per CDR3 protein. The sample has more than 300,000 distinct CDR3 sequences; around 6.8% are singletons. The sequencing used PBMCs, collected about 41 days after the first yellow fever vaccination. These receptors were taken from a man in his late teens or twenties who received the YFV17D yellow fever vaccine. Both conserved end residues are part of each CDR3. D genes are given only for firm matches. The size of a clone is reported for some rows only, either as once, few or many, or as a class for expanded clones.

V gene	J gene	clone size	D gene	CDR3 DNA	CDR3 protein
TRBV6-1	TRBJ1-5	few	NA	TGTGCCAGCAGAACCGGACAGCGCAATCAGCCCCAGCATTTT	CASRTGQRNQPQHF
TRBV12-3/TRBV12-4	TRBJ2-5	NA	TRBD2	TGTGCCAGCAGCTGGACTAGCGGAACGATACAAGAGACCCAGTACTTC	CASSWTSGTIQETQYF
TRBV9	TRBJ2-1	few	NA	TGTGCCAGCAGCTCCGTCCCGGGCGGGGAGCAGTTCTTC	CASSSVPGGEQFF
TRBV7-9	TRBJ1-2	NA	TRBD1	TGTGCCAGCAGCCCCGGACAGGGGGAAATCTATGGCTACACCTTC	CASSPGQGEIYGYTF
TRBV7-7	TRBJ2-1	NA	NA	TGTGCCAGCAGCTTTTCGGAGGGATCATACAATGAGCAGTTCTTC	CASSFSEGSYNEQFF
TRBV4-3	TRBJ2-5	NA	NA	TGCGCCAGCAGCCAAGCTTGGGGACGACTCCAAGAGACCCAGTACTTC	CASSQAWGRLQETQYF
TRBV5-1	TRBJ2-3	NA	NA	TGCGCCAGCAGCTCAGGCCTCCCAGATACGCAGTATTTT	CASSSGLPDTQYF
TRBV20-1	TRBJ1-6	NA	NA	TGCAGTGCTAGTCGGGGTACTTCACCCCTCCACTTT	CSASRGTSPLHF
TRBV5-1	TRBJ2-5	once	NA	TGCGCCAGCATGAGGGCCATCGCTGGAGAGACCCAGTACTTC	CASMRAIAGETQYF
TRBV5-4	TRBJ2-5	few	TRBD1	TGTGCCAGCAGCCCAAGGACAGGGGTTGAGACCCAGTACTTC	CASSPRTGVETQYF
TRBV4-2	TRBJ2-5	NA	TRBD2	TGTGCCAGCAGCCAAGATAGGACCGGGGGGGCCGGGATTGAGACCCAGTACTTC	CASSQDRTGGAGIETQYF
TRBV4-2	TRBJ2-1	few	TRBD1	TGTGCCAGCAGCCAAGAAAACAGGGGTTACAATGAGCAGTTCTTC	CASSQENRGYNEQFF
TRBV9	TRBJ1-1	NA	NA	TGTGCCAGCAGCGTACAGACAGGGAACACTGAAGCTTTCTTT	CASSVQTGNTEAFF
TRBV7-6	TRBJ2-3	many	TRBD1	TGTGCCAGCAGCTCTTCAGGGGGCACGTCAGATACGCAGTATTTT	CASSSSGGTSDTQYF
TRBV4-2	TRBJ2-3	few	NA	TGTGCCAGCAGCCAAGATCGGGCCCGACGCACAGATACGCAGTATTTT	CASSQDRARRTDTQYF
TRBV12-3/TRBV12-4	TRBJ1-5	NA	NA	TGTGCCGGGGGCTACAATCAGCCCCAGCATTTT	CAGGYNQPQHF
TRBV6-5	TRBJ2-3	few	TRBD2	TGTGCCAGCAGTTACCTGGCTAGCGGGGGGGGCACAGATACGCAGTATTTT	CASSYLASGGGTDTQYF
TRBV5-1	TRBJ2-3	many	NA	TGCGCCAGCAGCTTGATAAGCACAGATACGCAGTATTTT	CASSLISTDTQYF
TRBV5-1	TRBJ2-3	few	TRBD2	TGCGCCAGCAGCTTCGGGACTAGCGGGGGGACTGATACGCAGTATTTT	CASSFGTSGGTDTQYF
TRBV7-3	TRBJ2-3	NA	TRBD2	TGTGCCAGCAGCTTTCGGCTTCGGGGGGACCGCACAGATACGCAGTATTTT	CASSFRLRGDRTDTQYF
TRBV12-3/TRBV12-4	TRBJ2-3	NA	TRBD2	TGTGCCAGCAGAACGGGACTAGCGTTAGATACGCAGTATTTT	CASRTGLALDTQYF
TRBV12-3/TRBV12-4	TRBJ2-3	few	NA	TGTGCCAGCAGTTTTTTTAGGACTAGCACAGATACGCAGTATTTT	CASSFFRTSTDTQYF
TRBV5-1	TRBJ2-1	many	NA	TGCGCCAGCAGCTTGCTAGTCCCCACCCTTCATGAGCAGTTCTTC	CASSLLVPTLHEQFF
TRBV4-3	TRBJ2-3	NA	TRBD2	TGCGCCAGCAGCCAAGATCTCGCTAGCGGGGAACGCACAGATACGCAGTATTTT	CASSQDLASGERTDTQYF
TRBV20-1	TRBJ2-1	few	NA	TGCAGTGCTAGTCACCCCCATGTCTACAATGAGCAGTTCTTC	CSASHPHVYNEQFF
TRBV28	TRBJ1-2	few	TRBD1	TGTGCCAGCAGCCTCAGGACAGGGATCTATGGCTACACCTTC	CASSLRTGIYGYTF
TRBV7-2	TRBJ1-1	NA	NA	TGTGCCAGCAGCCCCGAAGGATTTCGAGCTTTCTTT	CASSPEGFRAFF
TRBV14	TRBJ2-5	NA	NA	TGTGCCAGCAGCCAAGAACAGGAGGGGACCCAGTACTTC	CASSQEQEGTQYF
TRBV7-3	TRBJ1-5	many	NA	TGTGCCAGCAGCTTATGGGCAAATAGCAATCAGCCCCAGCATTTT	CASSLWANSNQPQHF
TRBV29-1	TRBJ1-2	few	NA	TGCAGCGTTCGTGGGGGCCAGAACTATGGCTACACCTTC	CSVRGGQNYGYTF
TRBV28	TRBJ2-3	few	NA	TGTGCCAGCAGTTTACGTGTGGGGCCCCCCACCACAGATACGCAGTATTTT	CASSLRVGPPTTDTQYF
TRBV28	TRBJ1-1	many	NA	TGTGCCTCTTCCGTCGGGGGGGGAATGAGGACTGAAGCTTTCTTT	CASSVGGGMRTEAFF
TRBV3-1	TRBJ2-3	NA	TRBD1	TGTGCCAGCAGCCAAGAAGGGACAGGAACGCAGTATTTT	CASSQEGTGTQYF
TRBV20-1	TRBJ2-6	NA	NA	TGCAGTGGGGGTCAGGCTTCTGGGGCGAACGTCCTGACTTTC	CSGGQASGANVLTF
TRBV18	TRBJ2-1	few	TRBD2	TGTGCCAGCTCACCGGGACTAGCGGGGGGGCTATACAATGAGCAGTTCTTC	CASSPGLAGGLYNEQFF
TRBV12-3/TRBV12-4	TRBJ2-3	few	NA	TGTGCCAGCAGTCAGGCAGTGTATAGCACAGATACGCAGTATTTT	CASSQAVYSTDTQYF
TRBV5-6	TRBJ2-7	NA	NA	TGTGCCAGCAGCATGCCGGGCAGAGGGTACGAGCAGTACTTC	CASSMPGRGYEQYF
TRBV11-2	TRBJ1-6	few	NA	TGTGCCAGCAGTTATACGGACGGGAATTCACCCCTCCACTTT	CASSYTDGNSPLHF
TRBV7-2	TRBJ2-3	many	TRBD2	TGTGCCAGCAGCACGGGACTAGCGGCTAGCACAGATACGCAGTATTTT	CASSTGLAASTDTQYF
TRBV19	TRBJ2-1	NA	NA	TGTGCCAGTAGTATGCGGAGCGGTGCCTACAATGAGCAGTTCTTC	CASSMRSGAYNEQFF
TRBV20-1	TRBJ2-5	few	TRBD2	TGCAGTGCTAGTCCCCCGGGGGGGCCAGAGACCCAGTACTTC	CSASPPGGPETQYF
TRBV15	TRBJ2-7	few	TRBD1	TGTGCCACCAGGACGACAGGGGGTACTTTCTCCTACGAGCAGTACTTC	CATRTTGGTFSYEQYF
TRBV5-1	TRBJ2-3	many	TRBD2	TGTGCCAGCAGCTTAGTAGGCGGGGGAACAGATACGCAGTATTTT	CASSLVGGGTDTQYF
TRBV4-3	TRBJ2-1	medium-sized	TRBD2	TGCGCCAGCAGCCAAGAAACTAGCGGGGGGTACAATGAGCAGTTCTTC	CASSQETSGGYNEQFF
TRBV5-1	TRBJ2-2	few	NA	TGCGCCAGCAGCTTGCTCAGGGGTTCCGGGGAGCTGTTTTTT	CASSLLRGSGELFF